These 14 T cell receptor beta chains were sequenced from one sample in a study of blood T cell repertoires in COVID-19. Data came from immunoSEQ multiplex PCR; TCRdb stores just in-frame clones and leaves some out. The repertoire consists of approximately 480,000 clones, with about nine tenths occurring once and the leading ten covering 0.7%. The sample was PBMCs or T cells enriched from blood (not recorded which). The receptors stem from a young woman who had recovered from COVID-19.

This clone was seen ten or more times. This chain connects TRBV6-4 to TRBJ2-3, with 8 bases lining up with TRBD2. The CDR3 extends over 15 amino acids. Germline trimming cut 6 bases from V and 5 bases from J; bases unmatched to any gene: 10. CDR1 is MRHNA and CDR2 is SNTAGT in the germline V gene. The CDR3 reads CASSRGAGEGDTQYF. CDR3 in DNA: TGTGCCAGCAGCCGAGGAGCGGGGGAGGGAGATACGCAGTATTTT.

In its sample, this clone was seen a few times. The gene calls are TRBV4-1 and TRBJ2-7; 10 bases are a match to TRBD1. This CDR3 region has 15 residues. In germline, CDR1 is MGHRA, CDR2 YSYEKL. With V trimmed by 3 bases and J by 0 bases, 2 bases remained unmatched. CDR3 coding DNA: TGCGCCAGCAGCCAGGGACAGGGGCACTCCTACGAGCAGTACTTC. This gives the protein CASSQGQGHSYEQYF.

This clone was counted between two and nine times. This chain uses TRBV19 with TRBJ1-1, with 10 bases that match TRBD1. The CDR3 has 13 amino acids. J lost 7 bases, V lost 5 bases, and 4 bases had no gene match. The germline CDR1 and CDR2 sequences are LNHDA and SQIVND (reference sequence). The CDR3 here is CASSPGTGDEAFF. In DNA form, the CDR3 reads TGTGCCAGTAGTCCCGGGACAGGGGATGAAGCTTTCTTT.

The chain employs TRBV4-1 and TRBJ1-1; 10 nucleotides align to TRBD1. J was trimmed by 7 bases and V by 3 bases; bases with no gene match: 8. The CDR3 sequence is 15 residues long. Germline assignment: CDR1 MGHRA and CDR2 YSYEKL. The CDR3 here is CASSHLDRGRREAFF. The CDR3 bases are TGCGCCAGCAGCCACCTAGACAGGGGGCGACGTGAAGCTTTCTTT.

The chain combines TRBV21-1 with TRBJ1-1; TRBD1 is the table's D call and was not checked against the DNA. TRBV21-1 corresponds to a pseudogene. The length of the CDR3 is 14 residues. The CDR3 spells CASSIQGRVTEAFF. As DNA, the CDR3 is TGTGCCAGCAGCATACAGGGTAGAGTCACTGAAGCTTTCTTT.

The chain uses TRBV6-5 and TRBJ2-1, with a possible D match to TRBD2 (6 bases). V was pared by 8 bases and J by 8 bases, with 19 bases between. Germline CDR1 is MNHEY and CDR2 is SVGAGI. CDR3 length: 14 amino acids. The CDR3, as DNA: TGTGCCAGCGGGTCGTACCGGGGCGGGGATGAGCAGTTCTTC. Protein product: CASGSYRGGDEQFF.

This clone was found once. The chain joins TRBV19 to TRBJ1-5; perhaps TRBD1 as D (5 bases). The V end was cut by 3 bases, the J end by 6 bases, with 12 bases between. Germline V gene sequence: CDR1 LNHDA, CDR2 SQIVND (reference sequence). The CDR3 is made up of 14 amino acids. CDR3 in amino acids: CASSIGGSTQPQHF. DNA for the CDR3: TGTGCCAGTAGTATTGGGGGGTCAACTCAGCCCCAGCATTTT.

This sequence joins TRBV28 and TRBJ1-5; D is uncertain. This CDR3 has 14 amino acids. The germline CDR1 and CDR2 sequences are MDHEN and SYDVKM. The germline V and J ends were trimmed by 8 bases and 0 bases, with 11 bases remaining between them. The CDR3 region has the DNA TGTGCCAGCTCCCACGAGGTTAGCAATCAGCCCCAGCATTTT. Its translation: CASSHEVSNQPQHF. The whole variable domain, filled in from reference TRBV28 and TRBJ1-5, reads DVKVTQSSRYLVKRTGEKVFLECVQDMDHENMFWYRQDPGLGLRLIYFSYDVKMKEKGDIPEGYSVSREKKERFSLILESASTNQTSMYLCASSHEVSNQPQHFGDGTRLSIL.

The gene calls are TRBV6-5 and TRBJ1-2; 12 bases agree with TRBD1. The germline gives CDR1 MNHEY, CDR2 SVGAGI. Trimming cost V 3 bases and J 6 bases; bases outside gene matches: 5. This CDR3 comprises 15 residues. The CDR3 region is CASSYGDRGPDGYTF. The CDR3 region has the DNA TGTGCCAGCAGTTATGGGGACAGGGGGCCGGATGGCTACACCTTC.

The V call is TRBV4-1, the J call TRBJ2-2; 7 nucleotides align to TRBD2. V trimming: 1 base; J trimming: 4 bases; junction bases outside the gene matches: 6. Germline V gene data show CDR1 as MGHRA and CDR2 as YSYEKL. The CDR3 has 16 residues. In DNA, the CDR3 is TGCGCCAGCAGCCAAGGTCCTAGCGGACTCACCGGGGAGCTGTTTTTT. It codes for CASSQGPSGLTGELFF.

The chain combines TRBV9 with TRBJ2-2; 7 bases map to TRBD2. Germline-derived CDR1 and CDR2 are SGDLS and YYNGEE. V lost 4 bases, J lost 4 bases, and 19 bases stayed unmatched. The CDR3 has 19 residues. The CDR3 reads CASSPRVGTTYGGTGELFF. The CDR3 region has the DNA TGTGCCAGCAGCCCAAGAGTAGGGACTACCTACGGAGGCACCGGGGAGCTGTTTTTT.

This clone was observed a handful of times. CDR3 residues: CASTSTTSYYGYTF. CDR3 DNA sequence: TGCGCCAGCACCTCAACGACATCCTATTATGGCTACACCTTC. The chain couples TRBV4-1 to TRBJ1-2; D is ambiguous. Germline CDR1 reads MGHRA; CDR2 reads YSYEKL. CDR3 length equals 14 residues. Trimming shortened V by 7 bases and J by 5 bases, and 17 bases separated the two germline ends.

Comments on this clone: The sample carries other DNA sequences with the same CDR3. This rearrangement joins TRBV3-1 (or the pseudogene TRBV3-2) to TRBJ1-3; D call uncertain. The V gene lost 6 bases and the J gene lost 1 base, with 7 bases spanning the gap. There are 13 residues in the CDR3. Per germline, CDR1 LGHDT and CDR2 YNNKEL (reference sequence). The CDR3 spells CASSLRSGNTIYF. The CDR3 coding sequence is TGTGCCAGCAGTCTAAGATCTGGAAACACCATATATTTT.

The chain has TRBV5-1 and TRBJ1-1, with D possibly TRBD1 on 5 matching bases. The germline V and J ends were trimmed by 6 bases and 5 bases, with 20 bases remaining between them. Germline V gene data show CDR1 as SGHRS and CDR2 as YFSETQ. CDR3 size: 15 residues. In DNA, the CDR3 is TGCGCCAGCACAGGGTCCCATCCTACCCGGACTGAAGCTTTCTTT. Translating it yields CASTGSHPTRTEAFF.